Presented here are 4 T cell receptor beta chains from one specimen sequenced in a study of shared clonotypes between healthy human individuals (dated by TCRdb to about 2020). The library came from the immunoSEQ multiplex PCR assay. Entries here come from immuneACCESS through TCRdb and include only in-frame sequences with V and J called. Some clones fail to appear in such tables; in the studies checked, an unresolved V gene covers under half of the shortfall, and the cause of the remainder is unknown. The sample table shows a few million clones, and around 94% are seen once. Together, the top ten hold roughly 0.14% of the sample. The sample taken for sequencing was naive CD4+ T cells sorted from blood. Sample cell subset or site, as interpreted from the label and publication: CD45RA+ positively selected. These receptors were collected from a man between 18 and 35 years old in good health.

This clone has just a few counts. This chain links TRBV9 with TRBJ2-1; tentatively, D is TRBD1 (5 bases). From germline, CDR1 is SGDLS and CDR2 YYNGEE. There are 14 residues in the CDR3. V shed 3 bases and J shed 2 bases, with 9 bases lying between them. The CDR3 DNA reads TGTGCCAGCAGCGGGGGCACTGCCTACAATGAGCAGTTCTTC. Amino acid sequence: CASSGGTAYNEQFF.

The J gene is TRBJ2-3, the V gene TRBV11-2; D gene ambiguous. V was cut by 5 bases and J by 6 bases, with 6 bases left in between. The CDR3 loop spans 11 amino acids. CDR1 SGHAT and CDR2 FQNNGV come from the germline V gene. Written as DNA, the CDR3 is TGTGCCAGCAGCCTCTACGATACGCAGTATTTT. Translation: CASSLYDTQYF.

Details on this clone: Other DNA sequences of this sample code for an identical CDR3. The chain employs TRBV7-9 and TRBJ1-1; possibly TRBD1 for D (5 bases). Per germline, CDR1 SEHNR and CDR2 FQNEAQ (reference sequence). Between the trimmed V and J ends, which lost 0 bases and 0 bases, there was a span of 8 bases. This CDR3 has 15 amino acids. The CDR3 DNA is TGTGCCAGCAGCTTAGCGGCGGGGGTGAACACTGAAGCTTTCTTT. Its translation: CASSLAAGVNTEAFF.

The CDR3 loop is CASTLAIGRGGGEQFF. CDR3 DNA: TGTGCCAGCACCCTTGCTATTGGACGCGGTGGCGGTGAGCAGTTCTTC. The chain is built from TRBV7-9 and TRBJ2-1; the D is unclear. The CDR3 consists of 16 residues. The germline gives CDR1 SEHNR, CDR2 FQNEAQ (reference sequence). V gave up 7 bases and J gave up 9 bases, with 25 bases separating them. Complete variable domain (other parts from reference TRBV7-9 and TRBJ2-1): DTGVSQNPRHKITKRGQNVTFRCDPISEHNRLYWYRQTLGQGPEFLTYFQNEAQLEKSRLLSDRFSAERPKGSFSTLEIQRTEQGDSAMYLCASTLAIGRGGGEQFFGPGTRLTVL.